Each of the 24 T cell receptor beta chains below was sequenced from the same sample in a study of patients and donors after allogeneic stem cell transplantation. TCRdb reanalysed the RT-PCR reads using MiXCR and keeps one entry per CDR3 protein. The sample consists of some 150,000 distinct CDR3 sequences, over 30% of them appearing once. Material for sequencing was blood, either unsorted or a sorted T cell fraction (not recorded which). These receptors were collected from a human donor who was either an allogeneic HSCT recipient or a stem cell or donor lymphocyte infusion donor (not recorded which). It is not recorded whose cells these are; they may come from a transplant donor.

The rearrangement uses TRBV7-9 and TRBJ1-1; a possible D gene is TRBD1 (5 bases). The CDR3 is 15 residues long. In germline, CDR1 is SEHNR, CDR2 FQNEAQ (reference sequence). Trimming left V 6 bases short and J 5 bases short, with 19 bases between. The CDR3 DNA reads as TGTGCCAGCAGGGATCCGGGGACCCAGGTGACTGAAGCTTTCTTT. It specifies CASRDPGTQVTEAFF.

The table lists this clonotype with a count of one. This chain links TRBV20-1 with TRBJ2-7; D is uncertain. The CDR3 covers 10 residues. Per germline, CDR1 DFQATT and CDR2 SNEGSKA (reference sequence). With 3 bases removed from V and 5 bases from J, the gap between germline ends came to 5 bases. The CDR3 coding sequence is TGCAGTGCTAGTGCCCACGAGCAGTACGTC. This sequence encodes CSASAHEQYV.

V and J are TRBV6-6 and TRBJ1-5; D call uncertain. Trimming stripped 7 bases from V and 1 base from J, with 17 bases between. The CDR3 is made up of 16 amino acids. CDR1 is MNHNY, CDR2 SVGAGI, per germline (reference sequence). The chain's CDR3 is CASIPARGRSNQPQHF. In DNA, the CDR3 is TGTGCCAGCATCCCGGCCCGGGGTAGGAGCAATCAGCCCCAGCATTTT.

This clonotype was seen only once. This chain links TRBV29-1 with TRBJ2-2; no clear D. V was clipped by 7 bases and J by 4 bases, with 10 bases between them. Germline loops: CDR1 SQVTM, CDR2 ANQGSEA. CDR3 length: 12 residues. The CDR3 sequence is CSADRGTGELFF. CDR3 DNA sequence: TGCAGCGCGGATCGAGGCACCGGGGAGCTGTTTTTT.

This chain connects TRBV30 to TRBJ1-2; D ambiguous. The CDR3 has 12 residues. In germline, CDR1 is GTSNPN, CDR2 SVGIG (reference sequence). V was shortened by 6 bases and J by 3 bases, with 11 bases between the two germline ends. The CDR3 is CACENEYYGYTF. CDR3 nucleotides: TGTGCCTGCGAAAATGAGTACTATGGCTACACCTTC.

The rearrangement uses TRBV4-1 and TRBJ1-5; weak D call: TRBD1 (5 bases). Germline V gene data show CDR1 as MGHRA and CDR2 as YSYEKL. Trimming took 0 bases from V and 9 from J, leaving 12 bases between them. This CDR3 region has 14 residues. CDR3 DNA sequence: TGCGCCAGCAGCCAAGATATGGCAGGGAGGCCCCAGCATTTT. The encoded protein is CASSQDMAGRPQHF.

A few counts support this clonotype. An end of the junction does not agree with germline; a read error may underlie this. This chain connects TRBV7-3 to TRBJ2-1; 7 positions match TRBD1. This CDR3 comprises 14 residues. Germline loops: CDR1 SGHTA, CDR2 FQGTGA. As DNA, the CDR3 is TGTGCCAGCAGCAACGGGACAGCCTACAATGAGCAGCTCTTC. Amino acid sequence: CASSNGTAYNEQLF. Together with reference TRBV7-3 and TRBJ2-1, the CDR3 gives the full variable domain: GAGVSQTPSNKVTEKGKYVELRCDPISGHTALYWYRQSLGQGPEFLIYFQGTGAADDSGLPNDRFFAVRPEGSVSTLKIQRTERGDSAVYLCASSNGTAYNEQLFGPGTRLTVL.

This clonotype was picked up a small number of times. The chain combines TRBV6-1 with TRBJ2-1; D may be TRBD2 (6 bases). Trimming removed 2 bases at V and 0 bases at J, with 11 bases between. This CDR3 is 16 amino acids long. Germline V gene lookup returns CDR1 MNHNS and CDR2 SASEGT. The CDR3 loop is CASSEREADSYNEQFF. CDR3 sequence (DNA): TGTGCCAGCAGTGAAAGGGAGGCCGACTCCTACAATGAGCAGTTCTTC.

In this sample, this clonotype turned up once. The CDR3 DNA follows: TGTGCCAGCAGCGTGTCCGACGGAACCGACTACGAGCAGTACTTC. Protein: CASSVSDGTDYEQYF. The V call is TRBV9, the J call TRBJ2-7; D remains unclear. V dropped 2 bases and J dropped 3 bases, with 15 bases sitting between them. The CDR3 length is 15 residues. The germline CDR1 and CDR2 sequences are SGDLS and YYNGEE.

The rearrangement uses TRBV28 and TRBJ2-2, with TRBD1 identical over 7 bases. Germline CDR1 is MDHEN and CDR2 is SYDVKM. The CDR3 length is 18 residues. J gave up 3 bases and V 4 bases, and 14 bases lay outside the gene matches. The DNA for the CDR3 is TGTGCCAGCAGTTCGACAAGGGGGCGAAAGGTATACACCGGGGAGCTGTTTTTT. Protein product: CASSSTRGRKVYTGELFF. The full variable domain, in which reference TRBV28 and TRBJ2-2 provide the parts outside the CDR3, is DVKVTQSSRYLVKRTGEKVFLECVQDMDHENMFWYRQDPGLGLRLIYFSYDVKMKEKGDIPEGYSVSREKKERFSLILESASTNQTSMYLCASSSTRGRKVYTGELFFGEGSRLTVL.

The chain combines TRBV7-8 with TRBJ2-2, with a weak D call TRBD1 (6 bases). V lost 0 bases and J lost 4, with 18 bases in between. Per germline, CDR1 SGHVS and CDR2 FQNEAQ. The CDR3 contains 18 residues. CDR3 amino acids: CASSLAGFPGAGTGELFF. Here the CDR3 DNA reads TGTGCCAGCAGCTTAGCGGGATTCCCAGGGGCCGGCACCGGGGAGCTGTTTTTT.

V is TRBV12-3 or TRBV12-4 and J is TRBJ1-5, with D possibly TRBD1 on 6 matching bases. The CDR3 is 16 amino acids. The V and J ends lost 0 bases and 7 bases respectively, with 16 bases between them. The CDR3, as DNA: TGTGCCAGCAGTTTAGCGCGCCCGGGGGCAGGACAGCCCCAGCATTTT. Its protein product is CASSLARPGAGQPQHF.

The chain links TRBV10-3 to TRBJ2-1; 7 nucleotides match TRBD2. The CDR3 has 14 amino acids. The germline V gene has CDR1 ENHRY and CDR2 SYGVKD. The V and J ends lost 0 bases and 8 bases, in that order; junction bases with no gene match: 4. The CDR3 coding sequence is TGTGCCATCAGTGAGTCGCTAGCGGAAGATGAGCAGTTCTTC. Its translation is CAISESLAEDEQFF.

The V and J genes are TRBV4-1 and TRBJ2-1; 9 bases fit TRBD2. The V gene's germline CDR1 is MGHRA and CDR2 YSYEKL. V lost 4 bases and J lost 0; bases outside the gene matches: 7. The CDR3 is 17 amino acids. The CDR3 nucleotides read TGCGCCAGCAGCCGGGCCCCTAGCGGGGCCTCCTACAATGAGCAGTTCTTC. This codes for CASSRAPSGASYNEQFF.

This chain uses TRBV10-3 with TRBJ2-3; D not certain. Trimming took 0 bases from V and 6 from J, leaving 10 bases between them. This CDR3 contains 14 residues. The germline gives CDR1 ENHRY, CDR2 SYGVKD. CDR3 sequence: CAISESWALDTQYF. The CDR3 nucleotides are TGTGCCATCAGTGAGTCCTGGGCCTTGGATACGCAGTATTTT.

This clonotype was detected ten times or more. The chain links TRBV24-1 to TRBJ2-1; 9 bases fit TRBD1. V lost 4 bases, J lost 3 bases, and 6 bases stayed unmatched. CDR1 is KGHDR, CDR2 SFDVKD, per germline. This CDR3 contains 16 residues. The CDR3 spells CATSDPGTGIYNEQFF. CDR3 in DNA: TGTGCCACCAGTGACCCGGGGACAGGGATCTACAATGAGCAGTTCTTC.

The chain employs TRBV6-6 and TRBJ1-3; tentative D call: TRBD1 (6 bases). CDR3 length: 13 amino acids. The germline V gene encodes CDR1 MNHNY and CDR2 SVGAGI (reference sequence). The germline V and J ends were trimmed by 5 bases and 7 bases, with 12 bases remaining between them. Here the CDR3 reads CASSNTGLNTIYF. DNA for the CDR3: TGTGCCAGCAGTAACACAGGGCTGAACACCATATATTTT.

Only a few counts were recorded for this clonotype. This sequence joins TRBV7-2 and TRBJ2-1, with D possibly TRBD2 on 6 matching bases. Trimming pared 4 bases from V and 4 bases from J, leaving 17 bases between. Germline V CDR1 and CDR2: SGHTA, FQGNSA. This CDR3 has 16 amino acids. This CDR3 reads CASSSPGTGYYNEQFF. The DNA of the CDR3 is TGTGCCAGCAGCTCCCCCGGGACTGGGTATTACAATGAGCAGTTCTTC.

The V call is TRBV6-5, the J call TRBJ1-5; the D is unclear. Germline CDR1 is MNHEY and CDR2 is SVGAGI. V lost 5 bases and J lost 5, with 16 bases in between. The CDR3 is 15 residues long. CDR3 region: CASSASAGLHQPQHF. In nucleotides, the CDR3 is TGTGCCAGCAGTGCTTCTGCGGGCTTGCATCAGCCCCAGCATTTT.

This clonotype was detected a few times. The chain uses TRBV6-6 and TRBJ1-5, with D perhaps matching TRBD1 (5 bases). Trimming stripped 6 bases from V and 0 bases from J, with 12 bases between. Germline CDR1 and CDR2: MNHNY and SVGAGI (reference sequence). This CDR3 is 15 amino acids long. The CDR3 DNA follows: TGTGCCAGCAGCTGGACACGATATAGCAATCAGCCCCAGCATTTT. It yields the protein CASSWTRYSNQPQHF.

The chain uses TRBV4-3 and TRBJ1-2; 8 positions match TRBD1. The CDR3 length is 15 residues. The V segment lost 1 base and the J segment 3 bases; nucleotides outside the gene matches: 4. Germline lookup yields CDR1 LGHNA and CDR2 YSLEER. For the CDR3, the DNA is TGCGCCAGCAGCCAAGCCCAGGGGGCGGACTATGGCTACACCTTC. Encoded protein: CASSQAQGADYGYTF.

The rearrangement joins TRBV2 to TRBJ2-7; the D call may be TRBD1 or TRBD2 (5 bases each). The CDR3 is 17 residues long. Germline V lookup: CDR1 SNHLY, CDR2 FYNNEI. The V gene lost 3 bases and the J gene lost 0 bases, with 18 bases spanning the gap. Here the CDR3 reads CASSDPADWTTSYEQYV. In nucleotides, the CDR3 is TGTGCCAGCAGTGACCCGGCGGACTGGACAACCTCCTACGAGCAGTACGTC.

The DNA of the CDR3 is TGTGCCACCCAAAACGGACCGCCGGGCGCTGAAGCTTTCTTT. It is translated as CATQNGPPGAEAFF. The rearrangement joins TRBV24-1 to TRBJ1-1; D gene uncertain. The length of the CDR3 is 14 residues. Germline V gives CDR1 KGHDR, CDR2 SFDVKD. V was pared by 9 bases and J by 6 bases, with 19 bases between.

The chain carries TRBV29-1 and TRBJ1-1; D possibly corresponds to TRBD1 (5 bases). CDR1 and CDR2 from the germline V gene are SQVTM and ANQGSEA. CDR3 length equals 15 residues. Trimming removed 3 bases at V and 3 bases at J, with 17 bases between. The CDR3 is CSVEGRPSGHTEAFF. CDR3 DNA sequence: TGCAGCGTTGAGGGCCGCCCCTCGGGGCACACTGAAGCTTTCTTT.